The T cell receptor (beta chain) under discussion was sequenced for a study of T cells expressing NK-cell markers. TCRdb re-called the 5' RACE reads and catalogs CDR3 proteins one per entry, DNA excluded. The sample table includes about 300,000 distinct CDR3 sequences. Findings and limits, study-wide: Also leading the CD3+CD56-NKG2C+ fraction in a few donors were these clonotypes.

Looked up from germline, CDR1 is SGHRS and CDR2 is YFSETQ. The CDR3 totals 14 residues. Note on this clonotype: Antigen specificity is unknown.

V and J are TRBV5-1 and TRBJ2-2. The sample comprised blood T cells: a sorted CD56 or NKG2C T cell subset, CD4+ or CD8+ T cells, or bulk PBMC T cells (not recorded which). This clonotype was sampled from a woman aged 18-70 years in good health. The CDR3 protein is CASSFKGDTGELFF.